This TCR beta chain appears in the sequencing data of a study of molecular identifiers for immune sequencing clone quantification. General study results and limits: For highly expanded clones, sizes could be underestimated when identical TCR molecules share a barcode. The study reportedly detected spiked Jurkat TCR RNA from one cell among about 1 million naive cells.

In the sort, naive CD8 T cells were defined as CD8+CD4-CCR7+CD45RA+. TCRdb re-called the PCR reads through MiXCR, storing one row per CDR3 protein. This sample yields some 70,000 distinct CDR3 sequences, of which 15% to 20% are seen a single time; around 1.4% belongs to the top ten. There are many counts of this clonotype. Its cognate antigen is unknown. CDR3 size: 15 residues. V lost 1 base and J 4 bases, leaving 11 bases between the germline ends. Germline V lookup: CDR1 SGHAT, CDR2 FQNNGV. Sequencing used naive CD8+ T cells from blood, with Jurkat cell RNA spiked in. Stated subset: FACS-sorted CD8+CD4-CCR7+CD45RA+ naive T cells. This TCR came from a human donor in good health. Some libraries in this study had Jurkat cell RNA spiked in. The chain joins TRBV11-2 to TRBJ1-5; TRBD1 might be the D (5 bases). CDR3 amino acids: CASSLVPGGNQPQHF. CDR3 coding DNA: TGTGCCAGCAGCTTAGTCCCTGGGGGGAATCAGCCCCAGCATTTT.